This T cell receptor (beta chain) was found in a study of T cell repertoires in cytomegalovirus infection. TCRdb fed the reads into MiXCR, producing one record per CDR3 protein. Among tens of thousands of distinct CDR3 sequences, 20% to 25% were seen once, and the ten largest hold about 87%. As regards this clonotype: Antigen unknown.

This TCR was recovered from a human donor in good health (CMV status not recorded). Some clones in this sample may be carry-over from other donors' samples. The source material was CD8+ T cells from cultured PBMCs, sampled from culture after CMV antigen stimulation.

Written as DNA, the CDR3 is TGTGCCAGCAGCCCATACGGGAATTCTGGAAACACCATATATTTT. Translating gives CASSPYGNSGNTIYF. V is TRBV7-2 and J is TRBJ1-3, with D hard to call. CDR3 length equals 15 residues. V shed 5 bases and J shed 1 base, with 12 bases lying between them. Germline assignment: CDR1 SGHTA and CDR2 FQGNSA.